This T cell receptor (beta chain) was identified during a study of metastatic and nonmetastatic thyroid tumors. Study details: Comparison of repertoires was carried out across blood and tumor or nodule tissue from malignant and benign thyroid patients.

General study findings and limits: A significant increase in TCR beta diversity was reportedly seen in malignant thyroid tumors relative to benign nodules, in blood and tumor.

There are a few counts of this clone. The antigen is unknown. TCRdb re-clonotyped the PCR reads through MiXCR. The profile shows some 30,000 clones, 33% of them singletons. No patient received treatment before thyroid surgery. The source is a female donor with papillary thyroid cancer or a benign thyroid nodule (not recorded which). Some clones in this sample may be carry-over from other donors' samples. Sequenced input: tumor tissue.

The chain's CDR3 is CASTLRDSNSPLHF. The CDR3 DNA reads as TGTGCCAGCACTCTCCGGGACAGTAATTCACCCCTCCACTTT. The V call is TRBV6-1, the J call TRBJ1-6; 7 nucleotides line up with TRBD1. CDR3 length equals 14 residues. Looked up from germline, CDR1 is MNHNS and CDR2 is SASEGT. The ends lost 7 bases at V and 6 bases at J; junction bases unmatched: 6.